The TCR beta chain under discussion was sequenced for a study of blood T cell repertoires in COVID-19. Study context: Samples taken during acute and convalescent COVID-19 were collected in the United States, Italy and Spain. PBMCs, B-cell-depleted T cells, or T cells were the source of the cDNA or gDNA that made up the material.

Germline trimming cut 4 bases from V and 6 bases from J; bases unmatched to any gene: 12. The CDR3 runs 15 residues. Germline V CDR1 and CDR2: SEHNR, FQNEAQ (reference sequence). In the original workflow: Amplification of reference gene primers provided the estimated nucleated cell counts. Libraries were prepared by immunoSEQ multiplex PCR; TCRdb keeps only in-frame clonotypes and omits some of them. Clonal size and the V and J genes are those of that table, whereas D and trimming came from the DNA. The profile shows about 150,000 clones, 81% of them singletons. The V gene is TRBV7-9, the J gene TRBJ2-7; 7 nucleotides match TRBD2. This clonotype originated in a woman in her fifties or sixties with active or convalescent COVID-19. Sequenced input: peripheral blood. CDR3 DNA: TGTGCCAGCAGCTCCCCGGCGGGAGCAGGGCGCGAGCAGTACTTC. It codes for CASSSPAGAGREQYF.